The T cell receptor (beta chain) described here comes from a study of T cells after yellow fever vaccination. Study-wide results and limits: Boosting was followed by the reappearance of most primary-vaccination clones (approximately 97% CD4, 85% to 90% CD8).

Synthesis of TCR cDNA relied on 5'RACE template switching, which attached a universal primer site and UMIs. One entry per CDR3 protein, called by TCRdb with MiXCR from the 5' RACE reads. Of about 370,000 distinct CDR3 sequences detected, approximately 10% appear once; the ten largest clones hold roughly 18%. Concerning this clonotype itself: Its antigen is not known.

This TCR derives from a man aged 18 to 29 who received the YFV17D yellow fever vaccine. Source: PBMCs, taken on the day of the first yellow fever vaccination.

The CDR3 DNA is TGTGCCAGCAGCCCGGGACAGGGAAGGAATGGCTACACCTTC. Protein: CASSPGQGRNGYTF. The chain has TRBV12-3 or TRBV12-4 and TRBJ1-2, with 9 bases identical to TRBD1. The CDR3 consists of 14 residues. The V gene end was trimmed by 6 bases and the J gene end by 6 bases; junction bases not matched to a gene: 8.